The rows below give T cell receptor beta chains drawn from one sample of a study of T cell changes during pregnancy in multiple sclerosis. The repertoire was sequenced with immunoSEQ multiplex PCR; TCRdb's copy has only in-frame clones and lacks some. The sample has tens of thousands of clones, approximately 94% seen once. This sample comprised peripheral blood, obtained in the third trimester of pregnancy. The receptors were sampled from a female donor with multiple sclerosis, enrolled in a pregnancy study. CDR3s include the opening cysteine and the closing phenylalanine or tryptophan. Each record gives: V gene, CDR3 length, J gene, D gene, clone size, CDR3 protein, CDR3 DNA. The D gene is left open where the match is weak. Clone size is stated in some rows and not others, as once, few, many or a class when expanded.

v_call: TRBV28
cdr3_length: 12
j_call: TRBJ2-7
d_call: NA
clone_size: NA
cdr3_aa: CASSPGAYEQYF
cdr3_nt: TGTGCCAGCAGCCCGGGTGCCTACGAGCAGTACTTC

v_call: TRBV20-1
cdr3_length: 11
j_call: TRBJ2-7
d_call: NA
clone_size: NA
cdr3_aa: CSAHQGGEQYF
cdr3_nt: TGCAGTGCCCACCAGGGGGGCGAGCAGTACTTC

v_call: TRBV15
cdr3_length: 16
j_call: TRBJ2-3
d_call: NA
clone_size: NA
cdr3_aa: CATSRVKGLGTDTQYF
cdr3_nt: TGTGCCACCAGCAGAGTTAAGGGACTTGGCACAGATACGCAGTATTTT

v_call: TRBV18
cdr3_length: 15
j_call: TRBJ2-3
d_call: TRBD2
clone_size: NA
cdr3_aa: CASSRTSGTTDTQYF
cdr3_nt: TGTGCCAGCTCTCGGACTAGCGGGACCACAGATACGCAGTATTTT

v_call: TRBV29-1
cdr3_length: 13
j_call: TRBJ2-3
d_call: NA
clone_size: NA
cdr3_aa: CSVEGVGVDTQYF
cdr3_nt: TGCAGCGTTGAAGGGGTAGGAGTGGATACGCAGTATTTT

v_call: TRBV28
cdr3_length: 16
j_call: TRBJ2-4
d_call: TRBD1
clone_size: NA
cdr3_aa: CASSFLGQGHKNIQYF
cdr3_nt: TGTGCCAGCAGTTTCCTGGGACAGGGCCACAAAAACATTCAGTACTTC

v_call: TRBV27
cdr3_length: 13
j_call: TRBJ1-1
d_call: NA
clone_size: NA
cdr3_aa: CASSLQQGYEAFF
cdr3_nt: TGTGCCAGCAGTTTACAACAGGGATACGAAGCTTTCTTT

v_call: TRBV9
cdr3_length: 14
j_call: TRBJ1-5
d_call: NA
clone_size: NA
cdr3_aa: CASSVGDINQPQHF
cdr3_nt: TGTGCCAGCAGCGTAGGGGACATCAATCAGCCCCAGCATTTT

v_call: TRBV7-8
cdr3_length: 16
j_call: TRBJ2-7
d_call: TRBD2
clone_size: NA
cdr3_aa: CASSLGEREVGYEQYF
cdr3_nt: TGTGCCAGCAGCTTAGGGGAGCGGGAGGTCGGCTACGAGCAGTACTTC

v_call: TRBV18
cdr3_length: 16
j_call: TRBJ2-5
d_call: TRBD2
clone_size: NA
cdr3_aa: CASSPNLAGGLETQYF
cdr3_nt: TGTGCCAGCTCACCAAACTTAGCGGGAGGGCTGGAGACCCAGTACTTC

v_call: TRBV7-2
cdr3_length: 15
j_call: TRBJ2-1
d_call: NA
clone_size: NA
cdr3_aa: CASSLVSGTYNEQFF
cdr3_nt: TGTGCCAGCAGCTTAGTTTCCGGGACTTACAATGAGCAGTTCTTC

v_call: TRBV12-5
cdr3_length: 18
j_call: TRBJ1-2
d_call: TRBD1
clone_size: NA
cdr3_aa: CASGLVLGQGANNYGYTF
cdr3_nt: TGTGCTAGTGGTTTGGTACTAGGGCAGGGGGCTAATAACTATGGCTACACCTTC

v_call: TRBV5-1
cdr3_length: 14
j_call: TRBJ1-6
d_call: NA
clone_size: NA
cdr3_aa: CASARESYNSPLHF
cdr3_nt: TGCGCCAGTGCCCGGGAGTCCTATAATTCACCCCTCCACTTT

v_call: TRBV25-1
cdr3_length: 13
j_call: TRBJ2-2
d_call: NA
clone_size: NA
cdr3_aa: CASSSQWVGELFF
cdr3_nt: TGTGCCAGCAGTTCACAGTGGGTGGGGGAGCTGTTTTTT

v_call: TRBV12-2
cdr3_length: 15
j_call: TRBJ2-2
d_call: NA
clone_size: NA
cdr3_aa: CASRLGTGITGELFF
cdr3_nt: TGTGCAAGTCGCTTGGGGACAGGGATCACCGGGGAGCTGTTTTTT

v_call: TRBV29-1
cdr3_length: 13
j_call: TRBJ2-1
d_call: NA
clone_size: once
cdr3_aa: CSVRASEYNEQFF
cdr3_nt: TGCAGCGTTCGGGCTAGCGAATACAATGAGCAGTTCTTC

v_call: TRBV7-2
cdr3_length: 15
j_call: TRBJ2-7
d_call: NA
clone_size: NA
cdr3_aa: CASSSSFHRAGEQYF
cdr3_nt: TGTGCCAGCAGCTCCTCATTCCACCGCGCGGGGGAGCAGTACTTC

v_call: TRBV6-1
cdr3_length: 15
j_call: TRBJ2-1
d_call: TRBD2
clone_size: NA
cdr3_aa: CASIRLAGIYNEQFF
cdr3_nt: TGTGCCAGCATCCGACTAGCGGGAATCTACAATGAGCAGTTCTTC

v_call: TRBV27
cdr3_length: 13
j_call: TRBJ2-2
d_call: TRBD2
clone_size: once
cdr3_aa: CATLLGGGEKMFF
cdr3_nt: TGTGCCACCCTCTTGGGGGGAGGGGAGAAGATGTTTTTT

v_call: TRBV2
cdr3_length: 15
j_call: TRBJ1-5
d_call: TRBD1
clone_size: NA
cdr3_aa: CASNPTGGRDQPQHF
cdr3_nt: TGTGCCAGCAATCCGACAGGGGGAAGGGATCAGCCCCAGCATTTT

v_call: TRBV6-1
cdr3_length: 14
j_call: TRBJ1-2
d_call: NA
clone_size: NA
cdr3_aa: CASSERRSEYGYTF
cdr3_nt: TGTGCCAGCAGTGAACGCAGGTCAGAGTATGGCTACACCTTC

v_call: TRBV4-2
cdr3_length: 15
j_call: TRBJ1-4
d_call: TRBD1
clone_size: NA
cdr3_aa: CASSQTGGTNEKLFF
cdr3_nt: TGTGCCAGCAGCCAGACAGGGGGGACTAATGAAAAACTGTTTTTT

v_call: TRBV6-6
cdr3_length: 12
j_call: TRBJ2-1
d_call: NA
clone_size: NA
cdr3_aa: CASSPTYNEQFF
cdr3_nt: TGTGCCAGCAGTCCAACCTACAATGAGCAGTTCTTC

v_call: TRBV9
cdr3_length: 13
j_call: TRBJ2-2
d_call: NA
clone_size: NA
cdr3_aa: CASSVDGTGELFF
cdr3_nt: TGTGCCAGCAGCGTAGACGGGACCGGGGAGCTGTTTTTT

v_call: TRBV5-4
cdr3_length: 16
j_call: TRBJ2-1
d_call: TRBD2
clone_size: NA
cdr3_aa: CASSPILGRDYNEQFF
cdr3_nt: TGTGCCAGCAGCCCCATTTTGGGGAGGGATTACAATGAGCAGTTCTTC

v_call: TRBV5-4
cdr3_length: 14
j_call: TRBJ1-2
d_call: NA
clone_size: NA
cdr3_aa: CASSLPAGFDGYTF
cdr3_nt: TGTGCCAGCAGCTTGCCCGCAGGGTTTGATGGCTACACCTTC

v_call: TRBV6-1
cdr3_length: 13
j_call: TRBJ2-7
d_call: TRBD2
clone_size: NA
cdr3_aa: CASATSGSYEQYF
cdr3_nt: TGTGCCAGCGCAACTAGCGGCTCCTACGAGCAGTACTTC

v_call: TRBV2
cdr3_length: 15
j_call: TRBJ1-6
d_call: TRBD1
clone_size: NA
cdr3_aa: CASRGQGARGSPLHF
cdr3_nt: TGTGCCAGCAGGGGACAGGGGGCGCGGGGTTCACCCCTCCACTTT

v_call: TRBV4-1
cdr3_length: 12
j_call: TRBJ2-1
d_call: NA
clone_size: NA
cdr3_aa: CASSHPRLAQFF
cdr3_nt: TGCGCCAGCAGCCATCCCCGACTTGCGCAGTTCTTC

v_call: TRBV7-3
cdr3_length: 19
j_call: TRBJ2-6
d_call: TRBD2
clone_size: few
cdr3_aa: CASSLPGGSGRDGANVLTF
cdr3_nt: TGTGCCAGCAGCCTCCCCGGGGGTAGCGGGAGAGATGGGGCCAACGTCCTGACTTTC

v_call: TRBV7-6
cdr3_length: 16
j_call: TRBJ2-1
d_call: TRBD2
clone_size: NA
cdr3_aa: CASSLVLAGSNNEQFF
cdr3_nt: TGTGCCAGCAGCTTAGTACTAGCGGGATCCAACAATGAGCAGTTCTTC

v_call: TRBV7-6
cdr3_length: 13
j_call: TRBJ2-4
d_call: NA
clone_size: NA
cdr3_aa: CASSFGDKNIQYF
cdr3_nt: TGTGCCAGCAGCTTCGGAGATAAAAACATTCAGTACTTC

v_call: TRBV7-9
cdr3_length: 13
j_call: TRBJ2-5
d_call: NA
clone_size: NA
cdr3_aa: CASSLEVGSSQYF
cdr3_nt: TGTGCCAGCAGCTTAGAAGTGGGCTCTTCCCAGTACTTC

v_call: TRBV9
cdr3_length: 19
j_call: TRBJ2-1
d_call: TRBD2
clone_size: NA
cdr3_aa: CASSVYASGTSGRGNEQFF
cdr3_nt: TGTGCCAGCAGCGTATACGCCTCCGGGACTAGCGGGAGAGGTAATGAGCAGTTCTTC

v_call: TRBV5-8
cdr3_length: 14
j_call: TRBJ1-2
d_call: NA
clone_size: NA
cdr3_aa: CASERSQRLLGYTF
cdr3_nt: TGTGCCAGCGAGAGGAGCCAAAGGTTGCTTGGCTACACCTTC

v_call: TRBV5-1
cdr3_length: 14
j_call: TRBJ1-3
d_call: NA
clone_size: once
cdr3_aa: CASSLAGQGDTIYF
cdr3_nt: TGCGCCAGCAGCTTGGCCGGGCAGGGTGACACCATATATTTT

v_call: TRBV5-1
cdr3_length: 15
j_call: TRBJ1-2
d_call: TRBD1
clone_size: NA
cdr3_aa: CASSTGGGASYGYTF
cdr3_nt: TGCGCCAGCAGCACGGGAGGGGGCGCAAGCTATGGCTACACCTTC

v_call: TRBV28
cdr3_length: 14
j_call: TRBJ2-2
d_call: NA
clone_size: NA
cdr3_aa: CASTAGLYTGELFF
cdr3_nt: TGTGCCAGCACTGCGGGATTGTACACCGGGGAGCTGTTTTTT

v_call: TRBV29-1
cdr3_length: 12
j_call: TRBJ2-1
d_call: NA
clone_size: NA
cdr3_aa: CSVPAVRDEQFF
cdr3_nt: TGCAGCGTTCCAGCGGTTAGGGATGAGCAGTTCTTC

v_call: TRBV4-1
cdr3_length: 16
j_call: TRBJ1-5
d_call: NA
clone_size: NA
cdr3_aa: CASSQDERDSNQPQHF
cdr3_nt: TGCGCCAGCAGCCAAGATGAGAGGGATAGCAATCAGCCCCAGCATTTT

v_call: TRBV19
cdr3_length: 18
j_call: TRBJ2-4
d_call: NA
clone_size: once
cdr3_aa: CASSAAMGREMSKNIQYF
cdr3_nt: TGTGCCAGTAGTGCCGCTATGGGCCGGGAAATGTCCAAAAACATTCAGTACTTC

v_call: TRBV19
cdr3_length: 13
j_call: TRBJ1-1
d_call: TRBD1
clone_size: NA
cdr3_aa: CASSGQANTEAFF
cdr3_nt: TGTGCCAGTAGCGGACAGGCGAACACTGAAGCTTTCTTT